This TCR beta chain came from a study of identical twins. Germline values: CDR1 MDHEN, CDR2 SYDVKM. The CDR3 is 19 amino acids. Unmatched junction bases numbered 15, after V lost 4 bases and J lost 5 bases. Points from the study as a whole: Out-of-frame beta chain sequences displayed weaker excess sharing between twins.

Every one of the donors was a healthy Caucasian. This clonotype was counted a few times. Its antigen is unknown. Template switching (which added a universal primer site) was used, and cDNA carried unique molecular identifiers. TCRdb processed the 5' RACE reads anew with MiXCR; each CDR3 protein has one entry. The repertoire consists of 1,800,000 or so distinct CDR3 sequences, with under 35% occurring once and the leading ten covering about 0.27%. The receptor was derived from a newborn girl in good health. The chain couples TRBV28 to TRBJ2-5; 14 bases map to TRBD2. The sequencing sample was made of cord blood. The CDR3 DNA sequence: TGTGCCAGCAGTTCGCAAATCGGACTAGCGGGAGGTTTAGTGGAGACCCAGTACTTC. It encodes CASSSQIGLAGGLVETQYF.